Presented here are 16 T cell receptor beta chains from one specimen sequenced in a study of shared clonotypes between healthy human individuals. Assay: immunoSEQ multiplex PCR; the TCRdb copy retains only in-frame clones and omits some. The sample includes about 580,000 clones, 95% to 98% of them seen just once. CD45RO negativity and positive selection for CCR7 defined naive CD8 cells, a population that excluded terminally differentiated effector memory CD45RA+ cells. The sample comprised naive CD8+ T cells sorted from blood. These receptors originate from a man between 25 and 39 years old in good health.

V is TRBV5-1 and J is TRBJ2-5; TRBD2 matches at 7 bases. Germline CDR1 and CDR2: SGHRS and YFSETQ. There are 16 residues in the CDR3. The V gene end was trimmed by 1 base and the J gene end by 2 bases; junction bases not matched to a gene: 8. Written as DNA, the CDR3 is TGCGCCAGCAGCTTGCCCGCGGGAGTCCTACAAGAGACCCAGTACTTC. Translating gives CASSLPAGVLQETQYF.

The sample holds one count of this clone. The chain couples TRBV7-6 to TRBJ2-1, with 7 bases identical to TRBD2. The germline V gene encodes CDR1 SGHVS and CDR2 FNYEAQ. This CDR3 region has 15 residues. Trimming removed 4 bases from V and 4 bases from J; junction bases left unmatched: 7. CDR3 DNA sequence: TGTGCCAGCAGCTCCCTAGCGGAACAATACAATGAGCAGTTCTTC. Translated, it gives CASSSLAEQYNEQFF.

The chain employs TRBV7-9 and TRBJ2-2; tentatively, D is TRBD1 (6 bases). This CDR3 has 15 amino acids. V lost 5 bases to trimming and J lost 0 bases, with 10 bases between them. Per the germline V gene, CDR1 is SEHNR and CDR2 is FQNEAQ (reference sequence). CDR3 loop: CASSPDSANTGELFF. The CDR3, as DNA: TGTGCCAGCAGCCCGGACAGTGCGAACACCGGGGAGCTGTTTTTT.

The chain combines TRBV27 with TRBJ2-7; the D gene is possibly TRBD1 (6 bases). Germline CDR1 and CDR2: MNHEY and SMNVEV (reference sequence). Trimming stripped 4 bases from V and 4 bases from J, with 26 bases between. This CDR3 comprises 18 residues. The DNA for the CDR3 is TGTGCCAGCAGTTCCATAGCTCCGACGGGACAAGGCTTGTACGAGCAGTACTTC. Translating it yields CASSSIAPTGQGLYEQYF.

The chain joins TRBV11-2 to TRBJ1-5; no definite D call. This CDR3 has 13 residues. Trimming shortened V by 6 bases and J by 5 bases, and 11 bases separated the two germline ends. Germline values: CDR1 SGHAT, CDR2 FQNNGV. CDR3 loop: CASSPDRDQPQHF. In nucleotides, the CDR3 is TGTGCCAGCAGTCCCGATAGGGATCAGCCCCAGCATTTT.

The CDR3 DNA reads as TGCAGCGTTGTTGGGCAAACCTACGAGCAGTACTTC. Amino acid sequence: CSVVGQTYEQYF. The rearrangement links TRBV29-1 to TRBJ2-7; D remains unclear. Germline V gene data show CDR1 as SQVTM and CDR2 as ANQGSEA. CDR3 size: 12 residues. V lost 4 bases to trimming and J lost 2 bases, with 9 bases between them.

The J gene is TRBJ1-5, the V gene TRBV15, with unresolved D. V gave up 1 base and J gave up 7 bases, with 14 bases separating them. The germline CDR1 and CDR2 sequences are LNHNV and YYDKDF (reference sequence). This CDR3 region has 15 residues. This chain's CDR3 is CATSRALHLQQPQHF. For the CDR3, the DNA is TGTGCCACCAGCAGAGCCCTACACCTCCAACAGCCCCAGCATTTT.

In this sample, this clone turned up once. V usage is TRBV29-1 and J usage is TRBJ2-1; 8 nucleotides match TRBD2. V shed 0 bases, J shed 6 bases, and the junction held 7 bases outside the gene matches. CDR3 size: 15 residues. Germline CDR1 reads SQVTM; CDR2 reads ANQGSEA. The CDR3 region has the DNA TGCAGCGTTGAAGAAATGAGACTAGCGAGCAATGAGCAGTTCTTC. Its translation is CSVEEMRLASNEQFF.

This chain links TRBV18 with TRBJ2-1, with a possible D match to TRBD2 (5 bases). Germline CDR1 reads KGHSH; CDR2 reads LQKENI. The ends were cut back, 2 bases at V and 0 bases at J, with 11 bases in the middle. CDR3 length: 16 amino acids. The CDR3 protein is CASSPISVSSYNEQFF. CDR3 bases: TGTGCCAGCTCACCAATTAGCGTGAGCTCCTACAATGAGCAGTTCTTC.

The rearrangement uses TRBV11-3 and TRBJ1-1, with D uncertain. The V end lost 1 base, the J end lost 3 bases, and 18 bases lay between the germline ends. From germline, CDR1 is SGHNT and CDR2 YENEEA. The CDR3 is 17 amino acids. The CDR3 coding sequence is TGTGCCAGCAGCTTAGGACACAAGTGGCCTGCGGACACTGAAGCTTTCTTT. Encoded protein: CASSLGHKWPADTEAFF.

The chain couples TRBV28 to TRBJ2-7; D remains unclear. V was clipped by 2 bases and J by 3 bases, with 17 bases between them. CDR1 MDHEN and CDR2 SYDVKM come from the germline V gene. This CDR3 has 16 residues. CDR3: CASSLDGSRVDYEQYF. The CDR3 DNA reads as TGTGCCAGCAGTTTAGACGGATCAAGGGTGGACTACGAGCAGTACTTC.

V is TRBV14 and J is TRBJ2-3, with 7 bases lining up with TRBD2. The CDR3 has 16 residues. In germline, CDR1 is SGHDN, CDR2 FVKESK. With 5 bases clipped from V and 0 bases from J, the junction kept 8 bases outside the gene matches. The CDR3 DNA reads as TGTGCCAGCAGCTCCGGGGGGAGGTTGAGCACAGATACGCAGTATTTT. The encoded protein is CASSSGGRLSTDTQYF.

This clone was detected once. The V gene is TRBV6-1, the J gene TRBJ1-5; the D is unclear. This CDR3 contains 15 residues. Trimming removed 2 bases from V and 7 bases from J, with 15 bases in between. Germline-derived CDR1 and CDR2 are MNHNS and SASEGT. CDR3 sequence (DNA): TGTGCCAGCAGTGAATGGGAAGGAGCGTACCAGCCCCAGCATTTT. It yields the protein CASSEWEGAYQPQHF.

The V call is TRBV9, the J call TRBJ1-2, with D unclear. CDR1 SGDLS and CDR2 YYNGEE come from the germline V gene. There are 12 residues in the CDR3. Between the trimmed V and J ends, which lost 9 bases and 6 bases, there was a span of 15 bases. The CDR3 coding sequence is TGTGCCACCCAGTCATACGCGGATGGCTACACCTTC. The encoded protein is CATQSYADGYTF.

The V call is TRBV5-1, the J call TRBJ1-2; D not certain. This CDR3 contains 15 residues. Germline V gives CDR1 SGHRS, CDR2 YFSETQ. The V and J ends lost 0 bases and 2 bases respectively, with 11 bases between them. This chain's CDR3 is CASSLALYGNYGYTF. In nucleotides, the CDR3 is TGCGCCAGCAGCTTGGCCCTTTACGGGAACTATGGCTACACCTTC.

This chain connects TRBV19 to TRBJ1-1; no reliable D call. With 1 base removed from V and 1 base from J, the gap between germline ends came to 4 bases. Germline V CDR1 and CDR2: LNHDA, SQIVND (reference sequence). This CDR3 contains 13 residues. The CDR3, as DNA: TGTGCCAGTAGTATAGGAGGGAACACTGAAGCTTTCTTT. The encoded protein is CASSIGGNTEAFF.